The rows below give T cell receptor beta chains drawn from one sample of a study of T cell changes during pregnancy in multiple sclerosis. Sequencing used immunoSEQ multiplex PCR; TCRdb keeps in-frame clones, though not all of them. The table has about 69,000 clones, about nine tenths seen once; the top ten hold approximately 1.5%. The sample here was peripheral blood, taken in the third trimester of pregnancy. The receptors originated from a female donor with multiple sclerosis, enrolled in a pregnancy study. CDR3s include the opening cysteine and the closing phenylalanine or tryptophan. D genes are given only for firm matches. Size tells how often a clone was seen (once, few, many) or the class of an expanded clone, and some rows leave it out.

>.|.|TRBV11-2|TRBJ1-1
TGTGCCAGCAGCTTTCCGGACAGTGTTCAACCTGAAGCTTTCTTT
CASSFPDSVQPEAFF
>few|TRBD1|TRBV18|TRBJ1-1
TGTGCCAGCTCACCTCAGGGGGCTGAAGCTTTCTTT
CASSPQGAEAFF
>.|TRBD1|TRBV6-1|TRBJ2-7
TGTGCCAGCAGTCGGACAGGGGGATCCTACGAGCAGTACTTC
CASSRTGGSYEQYF
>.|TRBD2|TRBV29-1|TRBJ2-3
TGCAGCGTTGAAGACCCGCGGGGGGCCACAGATACGCAGTATTTT
CSVEDPRGATDTQYF
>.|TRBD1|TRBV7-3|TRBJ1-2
TGTGCCAGCAGGACAGGGGATATTAGCTATGGCTACACCTTC
CASRTGDISYGYTF
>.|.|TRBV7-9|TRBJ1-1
TGTGCCAGCAGCCTTATTGTGGGGGGGGTGGACACTGAAGCTTTCTTT
CASSLIVGGVDTEAFF
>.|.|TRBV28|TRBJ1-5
TGTGCCAGCAGTCTGGGGGGGGACACCAATCAGCCCCAGCATTTT
CASSLGGDTNQPQHF
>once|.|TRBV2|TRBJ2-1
TGTGCCAGCAGAGAACTACCTTACAATGAGCAGTTCTTC
CASRELPYNEQFF
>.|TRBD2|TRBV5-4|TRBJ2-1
TGTGCCAGCAGCTCGCCCGGGACTAGAGGGCTCAATGAGCAGTTCTTC
CASSSPGTRGLNEQFF
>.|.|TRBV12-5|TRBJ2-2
TGTGCTAGTAAGCGAGGGACAAATGCCGGGGAGCTGTTTTTT
CASKRGTNAGELFF
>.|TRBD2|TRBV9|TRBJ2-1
TGTGCCAGCAGCGCGAGCGGGGGGAGCTACAATGAGCAGTTCTTC
CASSASGGSYNEQFF
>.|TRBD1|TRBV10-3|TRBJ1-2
TGTGCCATCAGGGACTCAACCGGGACAGTTAACTATGGCTACACCTTC
CAIRDSTGTVNYGYTF
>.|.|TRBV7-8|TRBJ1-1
TGTGCCAGCAGCCCCCGCGGCACTGAAGCTTTCTTT
CASSPRGTEAFF
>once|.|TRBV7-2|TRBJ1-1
TGTGCCAGCAGGGAGACAGCCTTTCTGAACACTGAAGCTTTCTTT
CASRETAFLNTEAFF
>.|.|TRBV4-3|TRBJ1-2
TGCGCCAGCAGCCAAGAATGGGGGGGTGGCTACACCTTC
CASSQEWGGGYTF
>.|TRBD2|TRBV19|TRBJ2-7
TGTGCCAGTAGTATACTAGCGGGGGATTACGAGCAGTACTTC
CASSILAGDYEQYF
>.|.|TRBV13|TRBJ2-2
TGTGCCAGCAGCCGACAGAACACCGGGGAGCTGTTTTTT
CASSRQNTGELFF
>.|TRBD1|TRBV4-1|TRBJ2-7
TGCGCCAGCAGCCGACAGGGGTCCTACGAGCAGTACTTC
CASSRQGSYEQYF
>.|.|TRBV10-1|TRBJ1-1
TGCGCCAGCAGCCGAGGATTGGGGAACACTGAAGCTTTCTTT
CASSRGLGNTEAFF
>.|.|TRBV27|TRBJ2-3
TGTGCCAGCAGTTTAGCCCGGACACCCAGCACAGATACGCAGTATTTT
CASSLARTPSTDTQYF
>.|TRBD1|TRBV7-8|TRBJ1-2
TGTGCCAGCAGCTTAAGACAGGGCCATGGCTACACCTTC
CASSLRQGHGYTF
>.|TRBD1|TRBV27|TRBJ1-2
TGTGCCAGCAGGAGACAGGGGGCGCGTGGCTACACCTTC
CASRRQGARGYTF
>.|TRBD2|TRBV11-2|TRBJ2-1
TGTGCCAGCAGCGTGTTTGGACTAGCGGGTCCAAGCTCCTACAATGAGCAGTTCTTC
CASSVFGLAGPSSYNEQFF
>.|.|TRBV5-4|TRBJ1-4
TGTGCCAGCAGCTTGGAAGGGGGGGCTAATGAAAAACTGTTTTTT
CASSLEGGANEKLFF
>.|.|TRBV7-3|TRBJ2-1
TGTGCCAGCAGCTTAACGGCGGGCGGGCCGGACTACAATGAGCAGTTCTTC
CASSLTAGGPDYNEQFF
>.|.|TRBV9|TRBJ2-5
TGTGCCAGCAGCGTAGCTGTTCGAGAGACCCAGTACTTC
CASSVAVRETQYF
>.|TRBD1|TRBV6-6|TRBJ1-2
TGTGCCAGCAGTTCGGGACAGGCGGTCTCGGGCTACACCTTC
CASSSGQAVSGYTF
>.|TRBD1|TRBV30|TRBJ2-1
TGTGCCTGGAGTGTAAGGGGGCTGAGCTCCTACAATGAGCAGTTCTTC
CAWSVRGLSSYNEQFF
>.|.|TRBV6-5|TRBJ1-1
TGTGCCAGCAGTTACGGCGACAGGAACACTGAAGCTTTCTTT
CASSYGDRNTEAFF
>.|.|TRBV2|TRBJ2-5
TGTGCCAGTAGAGCGTTTTACAGGGATCATGAGACCCAGTACTTC
CASRAFYRDHETQYF
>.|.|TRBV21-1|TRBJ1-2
TGTGCCAGCAGCAAGGGCTCTCGGGGGGTGGCGAACTATGGCTACACCTTC
CASSKGSRGVANYGYTF
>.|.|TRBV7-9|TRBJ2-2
TGTGCCAGCAGCCGCCTGGGGACATCGACCGGGGAGCTGTTTTTT
CASSRLGTSTGELFF
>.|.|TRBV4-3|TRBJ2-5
TGCGCCAGCAGCCAAGTGGGTGCTCGAGGGCCCCAGTACTTC
CASSQVGARGPQYF
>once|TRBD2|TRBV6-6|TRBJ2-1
TGTGCCAGCAGTCGAGGGACTAGTTTCGATGAGCAGTTCTTC
CASSRGTSFDEQFF
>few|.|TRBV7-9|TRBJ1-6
TGTGCCAGCAGCTTGGGGGGGCAATCACCCCTCCACTTT
CASSLGGQSPLHF
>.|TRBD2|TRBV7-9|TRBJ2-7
TGTGCCAGCAGCGCTAGCGGGAGGTCCTACGAGCAGTACTTC
CASSASGRSYEQYF
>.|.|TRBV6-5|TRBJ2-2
TGTGCCAGCAGCCATAACACCGGGGAGCTGTTTTTT
CASSHNTGELFF
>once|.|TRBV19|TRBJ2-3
TGTGCCAGTAGTCCCTTCGAGACAGATACGCAGTATTTT
CASSPFETDTQYF
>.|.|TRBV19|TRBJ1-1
TGTGCCACCGATAGGGGAAAAGGGATGGTGAACACTGAAGCTTTCTTT
CATDRGKGMVNTEAFF
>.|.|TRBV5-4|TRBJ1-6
TGTGCCAGCAGCTCCGGGACACCGTATTCACCCCTCCACTTT
CASSSGTPYSPLHF
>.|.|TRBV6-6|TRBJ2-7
TGTGCCAGCAGTTCCCCCCCTACTAGGGAGCAGTACTTC
CASSSPPTREQYF
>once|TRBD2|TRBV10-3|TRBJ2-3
TGTGCCACCGGCGAAGCGGGGGGAACAGATACGCAGTATTTT
CATGEAGGTDTQYF
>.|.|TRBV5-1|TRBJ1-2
TGCGCCAGCAGCTTGGCCGAGTCCGTACAGGCTGGAGGCTACACCTTC
CASSLAESVQAGGYTF
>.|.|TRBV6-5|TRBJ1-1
TGTGCCAGCAGTTACGCGGGGCTGGCTTTCTTT
CASSYAGLAFF
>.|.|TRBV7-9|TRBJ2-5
TGTGCCAGCAGCTTCGCAAACGGAGCAACCCAAGAGACCCAGTACTTC
CASSFANGATQETQYF
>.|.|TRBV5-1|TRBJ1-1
TGCGCCAGCAGGCGGGCCCTGAACACTGAAGCTTTCTTT
CASRRALNTEAFF
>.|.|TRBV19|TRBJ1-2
TGTGCCAGTAGTATAGACCCCATCGGCTATGGCTACACCTTC
CASSIDPIGYGYTF
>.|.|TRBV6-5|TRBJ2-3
TGTGCCAGCAGTCCCGTACAGTCTCCAGATACGCAGTATTTT
CASSPVQSPDTQYF
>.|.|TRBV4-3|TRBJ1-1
TGCGCCAGCAGCATCAGACTTGGAACGAACACTGAAGCTTTCTTT
CASSIRLGTNTEAFF
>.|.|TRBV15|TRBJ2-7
TGTGCCACCAGCAGAGATCGCTACGAGCAGTACTTC
CATSRDRYEQYF
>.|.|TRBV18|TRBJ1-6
TGTGCCAGCTCCGCGTGGGCTGCAGAGTCCCTCCACTTT
CASSAWAAESLHF
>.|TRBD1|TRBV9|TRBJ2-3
TGTGCCAGCAGCGCCCCAGCAGGGACAGGCGGCACAGATACGCAGTATTTT
CASSAPAGTGGTDTQYF
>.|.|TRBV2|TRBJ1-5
TGTGCCAGCACCCAAGGGGGGGCGAGGAATCAGCCCCAGCATTTT
CASTQGGARNQPQHF
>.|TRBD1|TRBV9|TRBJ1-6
TGTGCCAGCAGCGTGGGGACAGGGTCCTATAATTCACCCCTCCACTTT
CASSVGTGSYNSPLHF
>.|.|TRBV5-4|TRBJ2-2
TGTGCCAGCAGCTTCCCAGGACTTGGAGGGACCGGGGAGCTGTTTTTT
CASSFPGLGGTGELFF